This T cell receptor beta chain stems from a study of blood T cells in healthy people across ages (dated by TCRdb to 2014 to 2015). Turning to the overall study: In model experiments, template switching captured roughly one uniquely barcoded TCR beta cDNA molecule for every two T cells. Age-related changes in TCR beta repertoire diversity were measured in the study by deep sequencing normalized with unique cDNA molecular identifiers. Donors were grouped into four age groups: young (average approximately 15 years), middle-aged (roughly 40), aged (about 59) and long-lived (82). To avoid experimental bias, donors of different ages were randomly spread across the sequencing lanes. Two additional independent replicas of 1 million unique cDNA reads from the same blood draw were analyzed for two donors (one aged 18 to 29 and one aged 80 or older). What the study reported, not specific to this receptor: Total diversity estimates from one million sequenced T cells were considered lower bounds and underestimates. Since profiling was done on bulk unsorted PBMCs, naive and antigen-experienced compartments could not be conclusively compared. The percentage of naive T cells measured by flow cytometry correlated strongly with observed TCR beta diversity. The long-lived group showed more naive CD4+ T cells, fewer expanded clones and increased TCR diversity than the aged group, suggesting age selection. Observed TCR beta diversity per million T cells fell roughly linearly with age, and a significant reduction was already apparent by age around 40. The CMV infection status of donors was not known, potentially confounding age-related changes in expanded clonotypes.

The donors were about 40 Caucasian individuals from Russia, aged about 6 to 95 years, who were systemically healthy. Each donor gave about 11 milliliters of peripheral blood, drawn into EDTA-treated Vacutainer tubes. Ficoll-Paque density-gradient centrifugation was used to isolate PBMCs, with at least 6 million per sample. Total RNA was extracted from PBMCs with Trizol reagent, with at least 5.5 micrograms obtained per sample. The percentages of naive CD45RAhigh/CD27high T cells were determined by flow cytometry on a PBMC aliquot from every donor. V trim: 2 bases; J trim: 8 bases; unmatched bases: 7. The CDR3 starts with the cysteine, ends with the phenylalanine, and has 15 residues. Only the CDR3 DNA is retained, 45 bases long and in frame from the first base. The germline V gene supplies CDR1 SGDLS and CDR2 YYNGEE. The library was built by means of 5' RACE. The listed sequencing device is Illumina HiSeq 2500. A second roughly 6 to 12 cycle PCR used a sample-barcoded 5' primer and a J-beta primer mix. A template-switch 5' adaptor carrying 12 random nucleotides introduced a unique molecular identifier onto each TCR beta cDNA molecule. At least 3 million CDR3-containing paired-end reads were obtained from each sample. First-strand cDNA was synthesized from all RNA with the Mint cDNA synthesis kit, primed by a TRBC-specific oligonucleotide. Following uracil-DNA glycosylase treatment, a first 18-cycle PCR with universal primers M1SS and BC2_uni_R was performed on all cDNA. The authors' analysis ran thus. Each sample was normalized by randomly selecting 1 million high-quality reads, each carrying a distinct molecular identifier. Instead of being binned into consensus sequences, reads with shared molecular identifiers were discarded. MiTCR, with a Q25 quality threshold and the strictest error-elimination algorithm, was used for CDR3 identification, clonotype clustering and error correction. A nonparametric unseen species model with Euler transformation was used to estimate lower-bound total TCR beta diversity. The raw public data were reprocessed by TCRdb itself: fastp quality trimming at Q25, MiXCR clonotype calling, in-frame beta chains only. Identical CDR3 proteins give one entry, which carries the most common genes and DNA. TCRdb, rather than the study authors, made the V and J calls. For this sample the table gives hundreds of thousands of distinct CDR3 sequences, of which roughly 43% were detected only once. The ten biggest clones cover 13% of the sample.

The table lists this clonotype with a few counts. Its antigen is currently not known. No base qualities exist here, and no much larger clone lies one base off it. The origin of this receptor is a man under 40 in good health. Recombination joined TRBV9 with TRBJ1-6, and 7 bases in between align with TRBD1. The sequenced material came from blood. The sequence in DNA is TGTGCCAGCAGCGTCCAGACAGGGTTAGATTCACCCCTCCACTTT. The resulting protein is CASSVQTGLDSPLHF.